This T cell receptor beta chain was found in a study of blood T cell repertoires in COVID-19. The trim removed 4 bases at V and 4 bases at J, leaving 6 bases unmatched. Germline V gene lookup returns CDR1 SGHAT and CDR2 FQNNGV. The CDR3 sequence is 14 residues long. Here immunoSEQ multiplex PCR was the method, and the copy in TCRdb shows in-frame clones only, minus some. The sample records roughly 180,000 clones, around 95% being singletons. Sequencing input: peripheral blood. This clonotype was obtained from a man between 25 and 39 years old with COVID-19, enrolled during active disease. V usage is TRBV11-2 and J usage is TRBJ2-7; 8 nucleotides align to TRBD1. The CDR3 region is CASSSGTGPYEQYF. The CDR3 bases are TGTGCCAGCAGCTCTGGGACAGGACCGTACGAGCAGTACTTC.